Included here is one T cell receptor beta chain sequence, with context. CDR3 length: 15 residues. Germline V CDR1 and CDR2: SGHRS, YFSETQ. V lost 7 bases and J 1 base, leaving 17 bases between the germline ends. This sample was taken from a study of blood T cell repertoires in COVID-19. Original processing notes: Amplification of reference gene primers provided the estimated nucleated cell counts. Data came from immunoSEQ multiplex PCR; TCRdb stores just in-frame clones and leaves some out. V and J calls and clone size come straight from that table; D and trimming were deduced from the DNA. This sample carries fewer than 300,000 clones, 87% of them seen once, and the ten largest clones take approximately 1.4%.

The clonotype was recovered from a woman aged 35 to 49 who had recovered from COVID-19. Material for sequencing was peripheral blood. The gene calls are TRBV5-1 and TRBJ2-5; a possible D gene is TRBD2 (5 bases). CDR3 protein: CASEKDPGVQETQYF. CDR3 nucleotides: TGCGCCAGCGAAAAAGACCCCGGGGTCCAAGAGACCCAGTACTTC.